The 22 T cell receptor beta chains below come from one sample, sequenced in a study of blood T cell repertoires in COVID-19. Data came from immunoSEQ multiplex PCR; TCRdb stores just in-frame clones and leaves some out. The sample yields around 180,000 clones, over 80% seen once. Specimen: peripheral blood. Every receptor here comes from a woman aged 30 to 39 with acute or convalescent COVID-19.

Here the CDR3 DNA reads TGTGCCAAGTCAAAGGGGCAAAATCAGCCCCAGCATTTT. This gives the protein CAKSKGQNQPQHF. V is TRBV18 and J is TRBJ1-5; D perhaps matches TRBD1 (5 bases). The V gene lost 10 bases and the J gene lost 4 bases, with 14 bases spanning the gap. Germline V CDR1 and CDR2: KGHSH, LQKENI. The CDR3 sequence is 13 residues long. Full variable domain (rest looked up from reference TRBV18 and TRBJ1-5): NAGVMQNPRHLVRRRGQEARLRCSPMKGHSHVYWYRQLPEEGLKFMVYLQKENIIDESGMPKERFSAEFPKEGPSILRIQQVVRGDSAAYFCAKSKGQNQPQHFGDGTRLSIL.

The chain is built from TRBV6-1 and TRBJ1-1; D is perhaps TRBD1 (5 bases). The V and J ends lost 1 base and 6 bases respectively, with 12 bases between them. The CDR3 consists of 14 residues. Germline CDR1 reads MNHNS; CDR2 reads SASEGT. The CDR3 is CASSEVQGGAEAFF. The CDR3 DNA is TGTGCCAGCAGTGAAGTCCAGGGCGGTGCTGAAGCTTTCTTT.

The chain has TRBV9 and TRBJ2-6; maybe TRBD2 (6 bases). Germline CDR1 reads SGDLS; CDR2 reads YYNGEE. The V end lost 4 bases, the J end lost 0 bases, and 11 bases lay between the germline ends. This CDR3 contains 16 residues. This CDR3 is CASSPIGGSGANVLTF. The CDR3 DNA reads as TGTGCCAGCAGCCCTATCGGGGGCTCTGGGGCCAACGTCCTGACTTTC.

This chain joins TRBV29-1 and TRBJ1-5, with D hard to call. With 7 bases removed from V and 5 bases from J, the gap between germline ends came to 18 bases. CDR3 size: 14 residues. Germline V gene data show CDR1 as SQVTM and CDR2 as ANQGSEA. CDR3 in amino acids: CSAKPLSPDQPQHF. CDR3 DNA sequence: TGCAGCGCAAAACCCCTCAGTCCAGATCAGCCCCAGCATTTT. The full variable domain, with the rest looked up from reference TRBV29-1 and TRBJ1-5, is SAVISQKPSRDICQRGTSLTIQCQVDSQVTMMFWYRQQPGQSLTLIATANQGSEATYESGFVIDKFPISRPNLTFSTLTVSNMSPEDSSIYLCSAKPLSPDQPQHFGDGTRLSIL.

This clone was observed a few times. This sequence joins TRBV6-5 and TRBJ1-6; the D gene is possibly TRBD1 (6 bases). Trimming removed 5 bases from V and 7 bases from J, with 12 bases in between. Germline assignment: CDR1 MNHEY and CDR2 SVGAGI. The CDR3 covers 14 residues. CDR3 in DNA: TGTGCCAGCAGTATGGACAGTCCAAATTCACCCCTCCACTTT. Translating gives CASSMDSPNSPLHF.

The chain recombines TRBV13 with TRBJ1-5; 7 positions match TRBD1. Per germline, CDR1 PRHDT and CDR2 FYEKMQ (reference sequence). The CDR3 is 14 residues long. The V and J ends lost 5 bases and 2 bases, in that order; junction bases with no gene match: 3. CDR3 nucleotides: TGTGCCAGCAGCCGGGGGACAGGCAATCAGCCCCAGCATTTT. This translates into CASSRGTGNQPQHF.

The rearrangement uses TRBV7-6 and TRBJ2-5; the match to TRBD2 covers 9 bases. The CDR3 length is 15 residues. The J segment lost 5 bases and the V segment lost 3 bases, leaving 7 bases of the junction unmatched. CDR1 and CDR2 from the germline V gene are SGHVS and FNYEAQ. The CDR3: CASSFLSGSGETQYF. As DNA, the CDR3 is TGTGCCAGCAGCTTCCTTAGCGGGAGCGGGGAGACCCAGTACTTC.

The rearrangement joins TRBV18 to TRBJ2-2, with unresolved D. The CDR3 length is 13 residues. Per germline, CDR1 KGHSH and CDR2 LQKENI. V was pared by 2 bases and J by 5 bases, with 6 bases between. The CDR3 coding sequence is TGTGCCAGCTCACCATTACAGACCGGGGAGCTGTTTTTT. Translated: CASSPLQTGELFF.

The chain links TRBV6-2 or TRBV6-3 to TRBJ2-2; 7 nucleotides line up with TRBD1. The V and J ends lost 5 bases and 0 bases, in that order; junction bases with no gene match: 3. Per the germline V gene, CDR1 is MNHEY and CDR2 is SVGEGT. The CDR3 sequence is 15 residues long. The CDR3 region has the DNA TGTGCCAGCAGTCGGCAGGGGGCGAACACCGGGGAGCTGTTTTTT. Protein sequence: CASSRQGANTGELFF.

The chain is built from TRBV7-9 and TRBJ1-1; maybe TRBD1 (5 bases). The CDR3 has 13 residues. Trimming pared 5 bases from V and 11 bases from J, leaving 18 bases between. CDR1 is SEHNR, CDR2 FQNEAQ, per germline (reference sequence). This chain's CDR3 is CASSNWGPLGAFF. In nucleotides, the CDR3 is TGTGCCAGCAGCAACTGGGGCCCCCTCGGGGCTTTCTTT. The full variable domain, in which reference TRBV7-9 and TRBJ1-1 provide the parts outside the CDR3, is DTGVSQNPRHKITKRGQNVTFRCDPISEHNRLYWYRQTLGQGPEFLTYFQNEAQLEKSRLLSDRFSAERPKGSFSTLEIQRTEQGDSAMYLCASSNWGPLGAFFGQGTRLTVV.

The chain is built from TRBV15 and TRBJ2-7, with 11 bases lining up with TRBD1. V shed 3 bases and J 2 bases; nucleotides not matched to a gene: 6. Germline V CDR1 and CDR2: LNHNV, YYDKDF (reference sequence). The CDR3 covers 16 residues. The DNA for the CDR3 is TGTGCCACCAGCAGGGGTGGACAGGGGGCGGCCTACGAGCAGTACTTC. Translation gives CATSRGGQGAAYEQYF.

CDR3 sequence: CASSLELANFHEQFF. The CDR3 nucleotides read TGTGCCAGCAGCTTAGAACTAGCGAATTTCCATGAGCAGTTCTTC. The chain couples TRBV11-2 to TRBJ2-1, with 7 bases aligning to TRBD2. With V trimmed by 0 bases and J by 8 bases, 7 bases remained unmatched. The CDR3 totals 15 residues. Germline V gene data show CDR1 as SGHAT and CDR2 as FQNNGV.

The CDR3 here is CASSQSPSGQAQYF. CDR3 sequence (DNA): TGTGCCAGCAGCCAGTCCCCCTCAGGACAGGCGCAGTACTTC. V usage is TRBV3-1 (or the pseudogene TRBV3-2) and J usage is TRBJ2-7; 7 positions agree with TRBD1. The J segment lost 9 bases and the V segment lost 3 bases, leaving 11 bases of the junction unmatched. Germline-derived CDR1 and CDR2 are LGHDT and YNNKEL (reference sequence). The CDR3 is 14 residues long.

This clone came up a few times. The V gene is TRBV4-1, the J gene TRBJ2-7, with 7 bases aligning to TRBD2. CDR1 MGHRA and CDR2 YSYEKL come from the germline V gene. The CDR3 sequence is 18 residues long. The V gene end was trimmed by 1 base and the J gene end by 0 bases; junction bases not matched to a gene: 12. The CDR3 loop is CASSQGPSGSGSSYEQYF. DNA of the CDR3: TGCGCCAGCAGCCAAGGTCCAAGTGGTAGCGGGTCCTCCTACGAGCAGTACTTC.

The rearrangement links TRBV5-5 to TRBJ2-7; 11 bases line up with TRBD2. V lost 4 bases to trimming and J lost 12 bases; unmatched junction nucleotides: 9. Germline V gene lookup returns CDR1 SGHKS and CDR2 YYEKEE (reference sequence). This CDR3 is built from 13 residues. The CDR3 sequence: CASSTSGSGALYF. The CDR3 DNA sequence: TGTGCCAGCAGCACTAGCGGGAGCGGGGCCCTGTACTTC.

The chain joins TRBV13 to TRBJ2-7; maybe TRBD2 (7 bases). The CDR3 is 16 amino acids. The V end was cut by 3 bases, the J end by 4 bases, with 19 bases between. Germline CDR1 reads PRHDT; CDR2 reads FYEKMQ (reference sequence). CDR3: CASSLGGGPSTYEQYF. The CDR3 DNA reads as TGTGCCAGCAGCTTGGGCGGGGGCCCTTCCACATACGAGCAGTACTTC.

This chain uses TRBV25-1 with TRBJ2-1; a weak D match, TRBD2 (6 bases). This CDR3 has 15 residues. Trimming took off 6 bases at V and 7 bases at J, with 19 bases between the two ends. Germline assignment: CDR1 MGHDK and CDR2 SYGVNS. The CDR3 protein is CASSYRWGGLNEQFF. The CDR3 DNA is TGTGCCAGCAGCTATAGGTGGGGTGGACTAAATGAGCAGTTCTTC.

The V and J genes are TRBV5-1 and TRBJ2-3; possible D gene TRBD2, 6 bases. Germline V gene lookup returns CDR1 SGHRS and CDR2 YFSETQ. Between the trimmed V and J ends, which lost 0 bases and 2 bases, there was a span of 13 bases. The CDR3 runs 16 residues. CDR3 coding DNA: TGCGCCAGCAGCTTGGGTCAGCGGGCCTTCACAGATACGCAGTATTTT. It codes for CASSLGQRAFTDTQYF.

This clone was observed many times. The rearrangement links TRBV28 to TRBJ1-2; D not resolved. With 4 bases removed from V and 8 bases from J, the gap between germline ends came to 17 bases. The CDR3 is 14 amino acids. Germline assignment: CDR1 MDHEN and CDR2 SYDVKM. CDR3 protein: CASSSDSFSPGYTF. The CDR3 bases are TGTGCCAGCAGTTCGGACTCATTCTCCCCCGGCTACACCTTC.

This clone has a handful of counts. The rearrangement joins TRBV4-2 to TRBJ2-7, with TRBD2 as a possible D gene (5 bases). The ends were cut back, 4 bases at V and 2 bases at J, with 12 bases in the middle. CDR3 size: 14 residues. CDR1 LGHNA and CDR2 YNFKEQ come from the germline V gene. CDR3 nucleotide sequence: TGTGCCAGCAGCCTCGCGGGTCCGACCTACGAGCAGTACTTC. Its translation is CASSLAGPTYEQYF.

By frequency in the sample, this clone is medium-sized (0.01 to 0.1%). The gene calls are TRBV6-4 and TRBJ2-1; TRBD2 matches at 8 bases. There are 15 residues in the CDR3. Trimming removed 0 bases from V and 5 bases from J; junction bases left unmatched: 3. Germline V gene lookup returns CDR1 MRHNA and CDR2 SNTAGT. CDR3 bases: TGTGCCAGCAGTGACTCTAGCGGGGCCCACAATGAGCAGTTCTTC. It is translated as CASSDSSGAHNEQFF.

The chain recombines TRBV3-1 (or the pseudogene TRBV3-2) with TRBJ1-4; no clear D gene. V lost 1 base and J lost 0, with 6 bases in between. Germline CDR1 reads LGHDT; CDR2 reads YNNKEL (reference sequence). The CDR3 covers 15 residues. The CDR3 DNA sequence: TGTGCCAGCAGCCAAGTAAAAACAACTAATGAAAAACTGTTTTTT. Translating it yields CASSQVKTTNEKLFF.